This T cell receptor (beta chain) is drawn from a study of CD8 T cells in Susac syndrome. Germline loops: CDR1 DFQATT, CDR2 SNEGSKA (reference sequence). The CDR3 is 13 residues long. V lost 6 bases and J 4 bases, leaving 15 bases between the germline ends. An input of about 0.5 to 1 ug of RNA was subjected to reverse transcription using random hexamers. The CDR3 of TCR beta was amplified by immunoSEQ multiplex PCR across 54 Vbeta and 13 Jbeta. TCRdb re-analysed the immunoSEQ multiplex PCR reads in MiXCR, keeping a single row per CDR3 protein. The table has about 70,000 distinct CDR3 sequences, 96% seen once.

The sample taken for sequencing was CD4+ T cells from PBMCs. This TCR was recovered from a human donor with multiple sclerosis. The chain couples TRBV20-1 to TRBJ1-1, with a tentative D call TRBD1 (5 bases). The CDR3 DNA reads as TGCAGTGCGAGGGACTCCCGGGCCACTGAAGCTTTCTTT. It codes for CSARDSRATEAFF.